These 31 T cell receptor beta chains came from one sample sequenced in a study of cytomegalovirus exposure and HLA in healthy donors. PCR amplification relied on 60 Vbeta primers (plus 13 Jbeta primers). TCRdb's copy holds only in-frame clones and misses some; the assay was immunoSEQ multiplex PCR. The profile shows roughly 97,000 clones, about 79% of them singletons. Material for sequencing was PBMCs. The receptors stem from a man aged 55 to 70 in good health and CMV-seropositive.

CDR3 residues: CASSRNGDQETQYF. The CDR3 coding sequence is TGCGCCAGTTCACGGAACGGGGATCAAGAGACCCAGTACTTC. The chain recombines TRBV5-1 with TRBJ2-5, with TRBD2 as a possible D gene (5 bases). With 8 bases removed from V and 2 bases from J, the gap between germline ends came to 16 bases. The CDR3 extends over 14 amino acids. CDR1 is SGHRS, CDR2 YFSETQ, per germline.

In its sample, this clone was seen once. J is TRBJ2-7 and V is TRBV7-9, with 7 bases identical to TRBD1. CDR1 and CDR2 (germline): SEHNR, FQNEAQ (reference sequence). There are 14 residues in the CDR3. J gave up 4 bases and V 6 bases, and 9 bases lay outside the gene matches. CDR3 in amino acids: CASSRPGQNYEQYF. CDR3 coding DNA: TGTGCCAGCAGTCGACCGGGACAGAATTACGAGCAGTACTTC.

The V gene is TRBV6-6, the J gene TRBJ2-7, with 8 positions matching TRBD1. This CDR3 comprises 13 residues. J lost 5 bases, V lost 8 bases, and 8 bases had no gene match. Germline lookup yields CDR1 MNHNY and CDR2 SVGAGI (reference sequence). CDR3 loop: CASHNHRGDEQYF. CDR3 bases: TGTGCCAGCCACAACCACAGGGGGGACGAGCAGTACTTC.

This clone was picked up one time. The J gene is TRBJ2-1, the V gene TRBV6-1, with D unclear. The germline CDR1 and CDR2 sequences are MNHNS and SASEGT. Trimming shortened V by 6 bases and J by 4 bases, and 4 bases separated the two germline ends. The CDR3 runs 11 residues. CDR3 sequence reads: CASSRYNEQFF. CDR3 bases: TGTGCCAGCAGCCGTTACAATGAGCAGTTCTTC.

This clone was picked up one time. The gene calls are TRBV5-5 and TRBJ1-6, with 7 bases aligning to TRBD1. J gave up 7 bases and V 4 bases, and 11 bases lay outside the gene matches. Germline CDR1 reads SGHKS; CDR2 reads YYEKEE (reference sequence). The CDR3 is 16 residues long. CDR3 protein: CASSLTSGTENSPLHF. The CDR3 bases are TGTGCCAGCAGCCTAACTTCCGGGACAGAAAATTCACCCCTCCACTTT.

The chain couples TRBV7-2 to TRBJ2-3; TRBD1 aligns across 8 bases. Germline CDR1 and CDR2: SGHTA and FQGNSA. V lost 5 bases to trimming and J lost 4 bases; unmatched junction nucleotides: 8. The CDR3 totals 15 residues. The CDR3 DNA reads TGTGCCAGCAGCCCCTTCGGACAGGGCCCAGATACGCAGTATTTT. This codes for CASSPFGQGPDTQYF.

The chain uses TRBV7-8 and TRBJ1-1; TRBD1 agrees at 8 bases. The CDR3 has 12 amino acids. In germline, CDR1 is SGHVS, CDR2 FQNEAQ. With V trimmed by 6 bases and J by 7 bases, 4 bases remained unmatched. CDR3: CASRPGTGEAFF. CDR3 DNA sequence: TGTGCCAGCAGGCCCGGGACAGGTGAAGCTTTCTTT.

V usage is TRBV7-3 and J usage is TRBJ2-2; 7 bases are shared with TRBD1. V lost 3 bases to trimming and J lost 2 bases; unmatched junction nucleotides: 15. The germline CDR1 and CDR2 sequences are SGHTA and FQGTGA. The CDR3 covers 19 residues. CDR3 sequence: CASSFASSGQGVNTGELFF. The CDR3 bases are TGTGCCAGCAGCTTCGCATCAAGTGGGCAGGGGGTAAACACCGGGGAGCTGTTTTTT. The full variable domain, rest sourced from reference TRBV7-3 and TRBJ2-2, is GAGVSQTPSNKVTEKGKYVELRCDPISGHTALYWYRQSLGQGPEFLIYFQGTGAADDSGLPNDRFFAVRPEGSVSTLKIQRTERGDSAVYLCASSFASSGQGVNTGELFFGEGSRLTVL.

This clone was observed a single time. The chain carries TRBV11-3 and TRBJ2-1; 8 bases are shared with TRBD2. J was trimmed by 7 bases and V by 3 bases; bases with no gene match: 8. The CDR3 is made up of 15 amino acids. Germline lookup yields CDR1 SGHNT and CDR2 YENEEA. CDR3 loop: CASSFDGGAKNEQFF. CDR3 in DNA: TGTGCCAGCAGCTTTGACGGGGGGGCCAAGAATGAGCAGTTCTTC.

V usage is TRBV7-6 and J usage is TRBJ1-4; 8 bases map to TRBD1. V was clipped by 5 bases and J by 11 bases; unmatched bases: 10. From germline, CDR1 is SGHVS and CDR2 FNYEAQ. CDR3 length equals 14 residues. The CDR3 reads CASSPGGARGKLFF. Written as DNA, the CDR3 is TGTGCCAGCAGCCCAGGGGGCGCGAGGGGGAAACTGTTTTTT.

The chain recombines TRBV9 with TRBJ2-3; 11 nucleotides line up with TRBD1. The length of the CDR3 is 16 residues. Per the germline V gene, CDR1 is SGDLS and CDR2 is YYNGEE. V lost 2 bases, J lost 5 bases, and 7 bases stayed unmatched. CDR3 protein: CASSVGQGALQDTQYF. CDR3 DNA sequence: TGTGCCAGCAGCGTCGGACAGGGGGCTTTGCAAGATACGCAGTATTTT.

The count of this clone is one. The chain has TRBV19 and TRBJ1-5; D unclear. Trimming pared 6 bases from V and 7 bases from J, leaving 16 bases between. Germline CDR1 and CDR2: LNHDA and SQIVND (reference sequence). The CDR3 spans 14 residues. The CDR3 reads CASRLGRIDQPQHF. The CDR3 coding sequence is TGTGCCAGTAGATTAGGGAGGATTGACCAGCCCCAGCATTTT. Full variable domain (rest looked up from reference TRBV19 and TRBJ1-5): DGGITQSPKYLFRKEGQNVTLSCEQNLNHDAMYWYRQDPGQGLRLIYYSQIVNDFQKGDIAEGYSVSREKKESFPLTVTSAQKNPTAFYLCASRLGRIDQPQHFGDGTRLSIL.

The V and J genes are TRBV7-8 and TRBJ1-5, with TRBD1 matching over 9 bases. Germline V CDR1 and CDR2: SGHVS, FQNEAQ. Losses at the gene ends were 2 bases for V and 2 bases for J; bases not matched to a gene: 4. The CDR3 is made up of 16 amino acids. CDR3 coding DNA: TGTGCCAGCAGCTTACGTTGGACAGGGGGCAATCAGCCCCAGCATTTT. This codes for CASSLRWTGGNQPQHF.

The gene calls are TRBV30 and TRBJ2-7; 8 positions agree with TRBD1. V dropped 7 bases and J dropped 6; count of bases not matched to a gene: 8. Germline V gene data show CDR1 as GTSNPN and CDR2 as SVGIG (reference sequence). The CDR3 has 12 amino acids. CDR3 residues: CAYLTGGPEQYF. CDR3 in DNA: TGTGCCTACCTTACAGGGGGGCCCGAGCAGTACTTC.

The chain couples TRBV18 to TRBJ1-2; D perhaps matches TRBD1 (5 bases). Germline CDR1 and CDR2: KGHSH and LQKENI. V dropped 5 bases and J dropped 7 bases, with 11 bases sitting between them. This CDR3 is 12 amino acids long. CDR3 residues: CASSIQGSGYTF. CDR3 bases: TGTGCCAGCTCAATCCAGGGCAGTGGCTACACCTTC.

The chain is built from TRBV25-1 and TRBJ2-5; weak D call: TRBD1 (6 bases). The V gene lost 5 bases and the J gene lost 2 bases, with 12 bases spanning the gap. The germline V gene encodes CDR1 MGHDK and CDR2 SYGVNS. This CDR3 is built from 14 residues. The CDR3 here is CASSPRTAQETQYF. The CDR3 DNA reads as TGTGCCAGCAGTCCGAGGACAGCACAAGAGACCCAGTACTTC.

The chain joins TRBV27 to TRBJ2-5; 7 bases map to TRBD2. Germline assignment: CDR1 MNHEY and CDR2 SMNVEV (reference sequence). J gave up 5 bases and V 6 bases, and 9 bases lay outside the gene matches. This CDR3 comprises 14 residues. The CDR3 spells CASRRLASTETQYF. CDR3 sequence (DNA): TGTGCCAGCAGGAGACTAGCAAGCACCGAGACCCAGTACTTC.

V gene TRBV29-1 combines with J gene TRBJ2-7; 7 bases line up with TRBD1. The CDR3 is 11 amino acids. Germline loops: CDR1 SQVTM, CDR2 ANQGSEA. V trimming: 7 bases; J trimming: 3 bases; junction bases outside the gene matches: 3. In nucleotides, the CDR3 is TGCAGCGCCGGACAGGTCTACGAGCAGTACTTC. Amino acids: CSAGQVYEQYF.

The V and J genes are TRBV19 and TRBJ2-5; D not resolved. Germline V gives CDR1 LNHDA, CDR2 SQIVND (reference sequence). The CDR3 consists of 13 residues. V was clipped by 6 bases and J by 2 bases, with 10 bases between them. CDR3 nucleotides: TGTGCCAGTAGCTGGAGAAATCAAGAGACCCAGTACTTC. Its translation is CASSWRNQETQYF. The full variable domain, its missing parts supplied by reference TRBV19 and TRBJ2-5, is DGGITQSPKYLFRKEGQNVTLSCEQNLNHDAMYWYRQDPGQGLRLIYYSQIVNDFQKGDIAEGYSVSREKKESFPLTVTSAQKNPTAFYLCASSWRNQETQYFGPGTRLLVL.

This chain joins TRBV4-3 and TRBJ2-3; 7 bases are a match to TRBD2. CDR1 and CDR2 (germline): LGHNA, YSLEER. With V trimmed by 0 bases and J by 4 bases, 10 bases remained unmatched. CDR3 length: 17 amino acids. The CDR3 loop reads CASSQDPSGVTPDTQYF. In DNA, the CDR3 is TGCGCCAGCAGCCAAGATCCAAGCGGGGTGACACCAGATACGCAGTATTTT.

This sequence joins TRBV11-2 and TRBJ2-3, with D perhaps matching TRBD1 (5 bases). V gave up 3 bases and J gave up 0 bases, with 16 bases separating them. CDR3 size: 17 residues. Looked up from germline, CDR1 is SGHAT and CDR2 is FQNNGV. CDR3 amino acids: CASSFQRQSDSTDTQYF. In DNA, the CDR3 is TGTGCCAGCAGCTTCCAAAGACAGTCCGATAGCACAGATACGCAGTATTTT.

J is TRBJ1-2 and V is TRBV9, with 7 bases aligning to TRBD1. The CDR3 is 17 residues long. The germline V gene encodes CDR1 SGDLS and CDR2 YYNGEE. J gave up 4 bases and V 1 base, and 13 bases lay outside the gene matches. The CDR3 DNA sequence: TGTGCCAGCAGCGTACAAATCACCGGACAGGATTCCTATGGCTACACCTTC. Translating gives CASSVQITGQDSYGYTF.

The chain employs TRBV10-3 and TRBJ2-3, with 16 bases matching TRBD2. CDR1 and CDR2 from the germline V gene are ENHRY and SYGVKD. This CDR3 has 17 residues. The trim removed 4 bases at V and 4 bases at J, leaving 5 bases unmatched. The CDR3 DNA sequence: TGTGCCATCAGTGCGGGACTAGCGGGGGGGCCTCCAGATACGCAGTATTTT. This encodes CAISAGLAGGPPDTQYF.

J is TRBJ2-5 and V is TRBV9; the match to TRBD2 covers 10 bases. The ends lost 4 bases at V and 2 bases at J; junction bases unmatched: 8. The CDR3 sequence is 16 residues long. Looked up from germline, CDR1 is SGDLS and CDR2 is YYNGEE. DNA of the CDR3: TGTGCCAGCAGCCTGCCGGTAGCGGGGGGACAAGAGACCCAGTACTTC. Translation: CASSLPVAGGQETQYF.

The chain couples TRBV6-5 to TRBJ1-6; 9 bases are shared with TRBD1. The CDR3 totals 14 residues. Germline V gene data show CDR1 as MNHEY and CDR2 as SVGAGI. V lost 6 bases to trimming and J lost 13 bases; unmatched junction nucleotides: 10. The CDR3 reads CASSDRDRVNPLHF. CDR3 sequence (DNA): TGTGCCAGCAGCGATCGGGACAGGGTAAACCCCCTCCACTTT.

The chain joins TRBV5-1 to TRBJ1-6; TRBD1 matches at 9 bases. The CDR3 sequence is 15 residues long. Trimming at V came to 4 bases and at J to 7 bases, leaving 6 bases not matched to a gene. Germline CDR1 and CDR2: SGHRS and YFSETQ. CDR3 nucleotides: TGCGCCAGCAGCCGCTCCGGGACAGGGAATTCACCCCTCCACTTT. Translation gives CASSRSGTGNSPLHF.

In its sample, this clone was seen a few times. The rearrangement joins TRBV6-6 to TRBJ2-7, with TRBD1 as a possible D gene (6 bases). This CDR3 has 14 amino acids. Trimming removed 6 bases at V and 6 bases at J, with 18 bases between. The germline gives CDR1 MNHNY, CDR2 SVGAGI (reference sequence). The CDR3 DNA reads as TGTGCCAGCAGCCTTCCGGGGAGAGGGGGCGAGCAGTACTTC. Its translation: CASSLPGRGGEQYF.

This clone has more than one count but fewer than ten. The J gene is TRBJ1-2, the V gene TRBV7-8, with TRBD1 matching over 10 bases. The CDR3 sequence is 17 residues long. The junction had 7 bases not matched to a gene; V was cut back by 1 base and J by 2 bases. Germline assignment: CDR1 SGHVS and CDR2 FQNEAQ. Here the CDR3 reads CASSLDVTGGYNYGYTF. The CDR3 DNA reads TGTGCCAGCAGCTTAGATGTGACAGGGGGCTACAACTATGGCTACACCTTC.

This sequence joins TRBV5-1 and TRBJ2-6; 7 bases are a match to TRBD2. The ends lost 4 bases at V and 2 bases at J; junction bases unmatched: 3. The CDR3 runs 15 residues. CDR1 is SGHRS and CDR2 is YFSETQ in the germline V gene. CDR3 region: CASSPGGTGANVLTF. The CDR3 DNA reads as TGCGCCAGCAGCCCGGGAGGAACTGGGGCCAACGTCCTGACTTTC.

This clone was counted many times. V usage is TRBV4-1 and J usage is TRBJ2-7, with a weak D call TRBD2 (5 bases). The CDR3 totals 14 residues. CDR1 is MGHRA and CDR2 is YSYEKL in the germline V gene. The V end lost 1 base, the J end lost 12 bases, and 19 bases lay between the germline ends. DNA for the CDR3: TGCGCCAGCAGCCAAGCCCGAAGCGGCAGAGGTCTGTACTTC. Translation: CASSQARSGRGLYF.

The chain employs TRBV27 and TRBJ2-6; 7 nucleotides match TRBD1. Germline V lookup: CDR1 MNHEY, CDR2 SMNVEV (reference sequence). CDR3 length equals 20 residues. V shed 5 bases, J shed 0 bases, and the junction held 16 bases outside the gene matches. CDR3 DNA sequence: TGTGCCAGCAGTCCCGCCCGGACAGGAAGGTTTCACTCTGGGGCCAACGTCCTGACTTTC. Its translation: CASSPARTGRFHSGANVLTF.